These 7 T cell receptor beta chains were all obtained from the same sample, sequenced in a study of blood T cell repertoires in COVID-19. Only in-frame clones appear in the TCRdb table, and some are missing; sequencing was by immunoSEQ multiplex PCR. Here the sample spans 190,000 or so clones, about nine tenths being singletons. The sequenced material came from peripheral blood. All receptors come from a middle-aged man with acute or convalescent COVID-19.

The chain employs TRBV25-1 and TRBJ2-1; D is perhaps TRBD1 (6 bases). V was shortened by 3 bases and J by 4 bases, with 22 bases between the two germline ends. Germline CDR1 MGHDK, CDR2 SYGVNS. The CDR3 extends over 18 amino acids. Here the CDR3 reads CASSESPGQSLRYNEQFF. CDR3 nucleotides: TGTGCCAGCAGTGAGTCCCCTGGACAGTCACTAAGATACAATGAGCAGTTCTTC.

The chain has TRBV5-4 and TRBJ1-6; maybe TRBD1 (6 bases). Germline V lookup: CDR1 SGHNT, CDR2 YYREEE (reference sequence). V was trimmed by 5 bases and J by 9 bases, leaving 18 bases between them. CDR3 length equals 15 residues. As DNA, the CDR3 is TGTGCCAGCAGTTCTGGTGTACAGGGCAGTTCACCCCTCCACTTT. Translating gives CASSSGVQGSSPLHF.

The chain carries TRBV19 and TRBJ1-1, with 8 bases identical to TRBD1. The junction had 12 bases not matched to a gene; V was cut back by 10 bases and J by 5 bases. The germline gives CDR1 LNHDA, CDR2 SQIVND (reference sequence). The CDR3 has 14 amino acids. Here the CDR3 reads CATQRGRGQTEAFF. The CDR3 nucleotides are TGTGCCACACAGAGGGGCAGGGGGCAGACTGAAGCTTTCTTT.

The chain combines TRBV7-2 with TRBJ1-1, with D possibly TRBD1 on 5 matching bases. The CDR3 runs to 14 residues. Germline V lookup: CDR1 SGHTA, CDR2 FQGNSA. Trimming removed 2 bases from V and 8 bases from J, with 15 bases in between. CDR3 bases: TGTGCCAGCAGCTTAACGGCGGGGCAGGAAGAAGCTTTCTTT. It yields the protein CASSLTAGQEEAFF.

This chain joins TRBV18 and TRBJ1-2, with D perhaps matching TRBD1 (6 bases). Germline loops: CDR1 KGHSH, CDR2 LQKENI. There are 15 residues in the CDR3. Trimming cost V 4 bases and J 5 bases, with 17 bases left between them. This CDR3 reads CASSLPPGHSYGYTF. The CDR3 bases are TGTGCCAGCTCACTACCACCGGGACACTCTTATGGCTACACCTTC.

The chain carries TRBV6-5 and TRBJ2-2; weak D call: TRBD2 (5 bases). The CDR3 has 16 residues. CDR1 is MNHEY and CDR2 is SVGAGI in the germline V gene. V was clipped by 0 bases and J by 4 bases, with 12 bases between them. Here the CDR3 reads CASSYSPASFTGELFF. The CDR3 nucleotides are TGTGCCAGCAGTTACTCTCCGGCTAGCTTCACCGGGGAGCTGTTTTTT.

The chain's CDR3 is CASSSTGGNYGYTF. DNA for the CDR3: TGTGCCAGCAGCTCTACAGGGGGGAACTATGGCTACACCTTC. The J gene is TRBJ1-2, the V gene TRBV5-4; 8 nucleotides agree with TRBD1. CDR1 is SGHNT and CDR2 is YYREEE in the germline V gene (reference sequence). This CDR3 spans 14 amino acids. The V and J ends lost 3 bases and 2 bases, in that order; junction bases with no gene match: 3. The full variable domain, with the rest looked up from reference TRBV5-4 and TRBJ1-2, is ETGVTQSPTHLIKTRGQQVTLRCSSQSGHNTVSWYQQALGQGPQFIFQYYREEENGRGNFPPRFSGLQFPNYSSELNVNALELDDSALYLCASSSTGGNYGYTFGSGTRLTVV.